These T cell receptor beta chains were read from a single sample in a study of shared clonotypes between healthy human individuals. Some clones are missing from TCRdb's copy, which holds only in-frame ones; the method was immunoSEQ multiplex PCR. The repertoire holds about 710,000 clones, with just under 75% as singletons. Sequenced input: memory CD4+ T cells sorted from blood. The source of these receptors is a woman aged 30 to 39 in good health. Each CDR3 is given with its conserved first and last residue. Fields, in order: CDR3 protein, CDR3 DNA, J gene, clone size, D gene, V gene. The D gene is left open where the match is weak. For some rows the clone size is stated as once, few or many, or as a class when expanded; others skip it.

CDR3: CASSLPVTVGYEQYF
DNA: TGTGCCAGCAGCTTACCTGTGACAGTGGGCTACGAGCAGTACTTC
J: TRBJ2-7
size: -
D: -
V: TRBV7-8

CDR3: CASSGIQGSNQPQHF
DNA: TGTGCCAGCAGTGGGATACAGGGGAGCAATCAGCCCCAGCATTTT
J: TRBJ1-5
size: -
D: TRBD1
V: TRBV2

CDR3: CASSEDGWELFF
DNA: TGTGCCAGCAGTGAAGACGGCTGGGAGCTGTTTTTT
J: TRBJ2-2
size: -
D: -
V: TRBV2

CDR3: CASSEEAGGFSYNEQFF
DNA: TGTGCCAGCAGCGAAGAGGCGGGAGGTTTCTCCTACAATGAGCAGTTCTTC
J: TRBJ2-1
size: -
D: TRBD2
V: TRBV7-6

CDR3: CASRKEAEQFF
DNA: TGTGCCAGCAGAAAAGAGGCTGAGCAGTTCTTC
J: TRBJ2-1
size: few
D: -
V: TRBV7-9

CDR3: CASSLSGLSYEQYF
DNA: TGCGCCAGCAGTTTGAGCGGTTTATCCTACGAGCAGTACTTC
J: TRBJ2-7
size: -
D: -
V: TRBV10-1

CDR3: CASSSITGMKSYNEQFF
DNA: TGTGCCAGCAGTTCTATAACAGGGATGAAGTCCTACAATGAGCAGTTCTTC
J: TRBJ2-1
size: many
D: -
V: TRBV28

CDR3: CASSLWASATNEKLFF
DNA: TGTGCCAGCAGTTTATGGGCCAGCGCAACTAATGAAAAACTGTTTTTT
J: TRBJ1-4
size: -
D: -
V: TRBV28

CDR3: CASGDNRGRDEQYF
DNA: TGTGCCAGCGGAGACAACAGGGGGCGGGACGAGCAGTACTTC
J: TRBJ2-7
size: -
D: TRBD1
V: TRBV2

CDR3: CASSLDPAGNTIYF
DNA: TGTGCCAGCAGCTTAGATCCAGCTGGAAACACCATATATTTT
J: TRBJ1-3
size: -
D: -
V: TRBV11-2

CDR3: CASSIGLAGVLGTQYF
DNA: TGCGCCAGCAGCATCGGACTAGCGGGAGTTCTCGGGACCCAGTACTTC
J: TRBJ2-5
size: -
D: TRBD2
V: TRBV5-1

CDR3: CASSPGQSQQETQYF
DNA: TGTGCCAGCTCACCGGGACAGAGTCAGCAAGAGACCCAGTACTTC
J: TRBJ2-5
size: -
D: TRBD1
V: TRBV18

CDR3: CASSLGGGRATWETQYF
DNA: TGTGCCAGCAGTTTAGGTGGCGGGAGGGCGACTTGGGAGACCCAGTACTTC
J: TRBJ2-5
size: many
D: TRBD2
V: TRBV28

CDR3: CSALTSGIQYF
DNA: TGCAGTGCTCTGACTAGCGGCATTCAGTACTTC
J: TRBJ2-4
size: -
D: TRBD2
V: TRBV20-1

CDR3: CASSSAGGQDTQYF
DNA: TGTGCCAGCAGCTCAGCGGGAGGACAAGATACGCAGTATTTT
J: TRBJ2-3
size: -
D: TRBD2
V: TRBV7-3